This T cell receptor (beta chain) was sequenced in a study of CD8 T cells in ankylosing spondylitis. The CDR3 is 14 amino acids. The germline V gene has CDR1 SNHLY and CDR2 FYNNEI. V was clipped by 7 bases and J by 4 bases; unmatched bases: 7. Quantitative 5'-RACE with molecular barcodes was used to make the TCR beta libraries. TCRdb re-called the 5' RACE reads through MiXCR, storing one row per CDR3 protein. The data contain 150,000 or so distinct CDR3 sequences, roughly 34% of them singletons. Only a few counts were recorded for this clonotype. This TCR came from a male donor with ankylosing spondylitis. The material sequenced was synovial fluid, either unsorted or a sorted T cell fraction (not recorded which). The chain carries TRBV2 and TRBJ2-5; TRBD1 agrees at 9 bases. The CDR3 sequence: CASMTGTGRETQYF. Written as DNA, the CDR3 is TGTGCCAGCATGACCGGGACAGGGCGAGAGACCCAGTACTTC.